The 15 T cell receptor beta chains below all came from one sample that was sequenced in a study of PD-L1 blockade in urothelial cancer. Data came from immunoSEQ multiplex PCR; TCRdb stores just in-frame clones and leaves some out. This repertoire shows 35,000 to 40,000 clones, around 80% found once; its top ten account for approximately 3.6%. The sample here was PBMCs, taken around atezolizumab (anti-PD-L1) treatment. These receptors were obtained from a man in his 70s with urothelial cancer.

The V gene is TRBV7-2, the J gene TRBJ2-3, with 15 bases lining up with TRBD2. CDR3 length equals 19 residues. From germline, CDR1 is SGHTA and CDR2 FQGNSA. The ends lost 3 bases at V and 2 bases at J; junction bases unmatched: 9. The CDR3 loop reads CASSLGPGTSGGNTDTQYF. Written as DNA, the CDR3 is TGTGCCAGCAGCTTGGGTCCCGGGACTAGCGGGGGGAACACAGATACGCAGTATTTT.

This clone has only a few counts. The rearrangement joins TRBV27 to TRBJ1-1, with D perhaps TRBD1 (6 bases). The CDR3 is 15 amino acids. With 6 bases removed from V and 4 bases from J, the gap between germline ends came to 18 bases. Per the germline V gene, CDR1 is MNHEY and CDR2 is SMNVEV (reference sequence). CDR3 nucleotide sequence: TGTGCCAGCAGGGACGGGGGGGCACCAGGCACTGAAGCTTTCTTT. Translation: CASRDGGAPGTEAFF.

The CDR3 DNA follows: TGTGCCAGCTCACCAGACAGGGATTCAACAGATACGCAGTATTTT. It specifies CASSPDRDSTDTQYF. The chain links TRBV18 to TRBJ2-3; 7 nucleotides line up with TRBD1. The CDR3 is 15 residues long. CDR1 is KGHSH, CDR2 LQKENI, per germline. V lost 2 bases, J lost 3 bases, and 5 bases stayed unmatched.

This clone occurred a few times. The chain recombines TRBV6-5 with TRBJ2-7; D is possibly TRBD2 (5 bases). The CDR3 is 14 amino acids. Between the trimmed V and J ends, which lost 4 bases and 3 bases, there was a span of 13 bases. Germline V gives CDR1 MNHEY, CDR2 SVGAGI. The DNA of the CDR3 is TGTGCCAGCAGTTTTAGATTGAGCGGCTACGAGCAGTACTTC. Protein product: CASSFRLSGYEQYF.

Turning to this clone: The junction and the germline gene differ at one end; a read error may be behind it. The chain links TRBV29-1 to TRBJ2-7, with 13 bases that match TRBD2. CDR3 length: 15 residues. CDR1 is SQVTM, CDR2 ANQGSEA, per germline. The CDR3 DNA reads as TGCAGCGTCGAAGGCGGACTAGCGGGAGACTACGAGCAGTACTTC. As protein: CSVEGGLAGDYEQYF.

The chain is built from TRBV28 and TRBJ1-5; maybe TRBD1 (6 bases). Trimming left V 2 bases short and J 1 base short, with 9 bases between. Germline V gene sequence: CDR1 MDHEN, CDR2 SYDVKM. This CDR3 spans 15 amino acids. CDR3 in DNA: TGTGCCAGCAGTTTAGACGGACAGAGCAATCAGCCCCAGCATTTT. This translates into CASSLDGQSNQPQHF.

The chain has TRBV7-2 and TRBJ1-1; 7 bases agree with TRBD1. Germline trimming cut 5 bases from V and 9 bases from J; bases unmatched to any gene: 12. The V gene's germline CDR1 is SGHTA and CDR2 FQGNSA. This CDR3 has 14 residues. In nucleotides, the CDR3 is TGTGCCAGCAGCATGCAACAGGGGCGAAGGAAAGCTTTCTTT. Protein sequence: CASSMQQGRRKAFF.

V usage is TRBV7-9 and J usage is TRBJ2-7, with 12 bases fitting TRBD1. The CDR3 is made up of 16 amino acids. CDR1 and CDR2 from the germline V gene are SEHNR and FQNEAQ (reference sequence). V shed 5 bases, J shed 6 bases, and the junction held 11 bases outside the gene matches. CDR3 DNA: TGTGCCAGCAGCCCGTCTTGGGGGACAGGGGGCGGCGAGCAGTACTTC. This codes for CASSPSWGTGGGEQYF.

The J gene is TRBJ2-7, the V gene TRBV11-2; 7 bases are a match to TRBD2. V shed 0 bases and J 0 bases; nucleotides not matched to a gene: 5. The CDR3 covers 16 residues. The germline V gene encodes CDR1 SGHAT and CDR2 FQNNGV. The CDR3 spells CASSLDGLAASYEQYF. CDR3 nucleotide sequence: TGTGCCAGCAGCTTAGATGGCCTAGCGGCCTCCTACGAGCAGTACTTC.

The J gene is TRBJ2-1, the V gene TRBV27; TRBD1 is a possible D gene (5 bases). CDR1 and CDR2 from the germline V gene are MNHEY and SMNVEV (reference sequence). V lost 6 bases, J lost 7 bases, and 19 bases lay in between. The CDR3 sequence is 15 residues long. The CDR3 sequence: CASSSESWGRNEQFF. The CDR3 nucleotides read TGTGCCAGCAGCTCCGAAAGTTGGGGCCGTAATGAGCAGTTCTTC.

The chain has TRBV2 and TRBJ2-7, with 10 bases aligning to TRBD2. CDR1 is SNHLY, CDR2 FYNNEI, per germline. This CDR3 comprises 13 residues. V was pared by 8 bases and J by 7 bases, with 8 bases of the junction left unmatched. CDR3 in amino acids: CASHSSGSREQYF. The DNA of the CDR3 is TGTGCCAGCCACTCTAGCGGGAGTCGAGAGCAGTACTTC.

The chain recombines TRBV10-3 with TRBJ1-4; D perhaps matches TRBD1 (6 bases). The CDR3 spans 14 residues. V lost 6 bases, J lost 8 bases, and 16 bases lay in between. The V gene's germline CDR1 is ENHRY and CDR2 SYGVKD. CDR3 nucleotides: TGTGCCATCAGACCGGGACAATCGTCCGAAAAACTGTTTTTT. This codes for CAIRPGQSSEKLFF.

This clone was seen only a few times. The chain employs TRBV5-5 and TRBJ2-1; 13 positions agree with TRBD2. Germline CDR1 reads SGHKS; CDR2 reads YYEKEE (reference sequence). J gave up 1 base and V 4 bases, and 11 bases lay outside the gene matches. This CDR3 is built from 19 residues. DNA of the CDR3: TGTGCCAGCAGCCTGGTCGGACTAGCGGGAGTCTGGTCCTACAATGAGCAGTTCTTC. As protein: CASSLVGLAGVWSYNEQFF.

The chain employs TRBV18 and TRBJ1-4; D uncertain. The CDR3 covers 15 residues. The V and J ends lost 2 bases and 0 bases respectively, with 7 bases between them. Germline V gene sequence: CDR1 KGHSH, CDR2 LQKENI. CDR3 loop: CASSPTGATNEKLFF. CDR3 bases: TGTGCCAGCTCACCAACGGGTGCAACTAATGAAAAACTGTTTTTT.

The CDR3 sequence is CASRRQSGANVLTF. In DNA form, the CDR3 reads TGTGCCAGCAGACGACAAAGCGGGGCCAACGTCCTGACTTTC. The V and J genes are TRBV6-5 and TRBJ2-6, with no clear D. The CDR3 consists of 14 residues. Looked up from germline, CDR1 is MNHEY and CDR2 is SVGAGI. Trimming left V 6 bases short and J 4 bases short, with 10 bases between.